The rows below give T cell receptor beta chains drawn from one sample of a study of human T cells and chemical hapten exposure. In TCRdb, the RACE reads were re-called with MiXCR into one record per CDR3 protein. The table records 350,000 or so distinct CDR3 sequences, under 9% of them present only once. The sequences come from whole blood, collected in connection with sensitization to the hapten diphenylcyclopropenone (DPC). The receptors derive from a woman between 18 and 30 years old with alopecia areata. Some clones in this sample may be carry-over from other donors' samples. The CDR3 runs from the conserved cysteine through the conserved F or W. D genes are given only for firm matches. The size field is filled for only some rows; it gives once, few, many or a size class.

cdr3_length	j_call	d_call	clone_size	v_call	cdr3_aa	cdr3_nt
13	TRBJ1-1	NA	NA	TRBV27	CASSLFRNTEAFF	TGTGCCAGCAGTTTGTTCAGGAACACTGAAGCTTTCTTT
14	TRBJ1-3	NA	once	TRBV10-3	CAISETTFGNTIYF	TGTGCCATCAGTGAGACAACCTTTGGAAACACCATATATTTT
15	TRBJ2-1	TRBD2	NA	TRBV5-1	CASSLGLAEVNEQFF	TGCGCCAGCAGCTTGGGACTAGCGGAGGTGAATGAGCAGTTCTTC
14	TRBJ1-6	TRBD1	few	TRBV5-4	CASSLGGVDSPLHF	TGTGCCAGCAGCTTAGGGGGCGTGGATTCACCCCTCCACTTT
14	TRBJ2-6	NA	many	TRBV19	CASHRNSGANVLTF	TGTGCCAGTCACAGGAACTCTGGGGCCAACGTCCTGACTTTC
14	TRBJ1-6	NA	many	TRBV20-1	CSARRQAANSPLHF	TGCAGTGCTAGACGACAGGCGGCCAATTCACCCCTCCACTTT
15	TRBJ2-1	NA	many	TRBV6-2/TRBV6-3	CASSPGRIYGNEQFF	TGTGCCAGCAGCCCGGGACGGATCTATGGGAATGAGCAGTTCTTC
13	TRBJ1-2	NA	NA	TRBV27	CASSRDLNYGYTF	TGTGCCAGCAGTCGGGACCTTAACTATGGCTACACCTTC
13	TRBJ1-1	TRBD1	few	TRBV29-1	CSVLLRQGAEAFF	TGCAGCGTCCTGCTCCGACAGGGGGCTGAAGCTTTCTTT
14	TRBJ2-1	NA	NA	TRBV6-2/TRBV6-3	CASSYTGGNNEQFF	TGTGCCAGCAGTTATACAGGAGGTAACAATGAGCAGTTCTTC
16	TRBJ2-3	TRBD2	many	TRBV20-1	CSARDTASGGPDTQYF	TGCAGTGCTAGAGATACCGCTAGCGGGGGGCCAGATACGCAGTATTTT
15	TRBJ2-7	NA	NA	TRBV6-5	CASSYSAGAGYEQYF	TGTGCCAGCAGTTACTCGGCAGGAGCAGGTTACGAGCAGTACTTC
16	TRBJ1-5	NA	many	TRBV7-9	CASSLDNRVGNQPQHF	TGTGCCAGCAGCTTGGACAACAGGGTAGGCAATCAGCCCCAGCATTTT
14	TRBJ2-3	NA	NA	TRBV20-1	CSAREASATDTQYF	TGCAGTGCTAGAGAGGCTAGCGCAACAGATACGCAGTATTTT
15	TRBJ2-1	TRBD2	NA	TRBV27	CASSPLSGGLNEQFF	TGTGCCAGCAGTCCTCTAAGCGGGGGCCTCAATGAGCAGTTCTTC
13	TRBJ2-3	NA	many	TRBV20-1	CSARGPGGDTQYF	TGCAGTGCTAGGGGTCCCGGCGGGGATACGCAGTATTTT
14	TRBJ1-1	TRBD1	NA	TRBV12-3/TRBV12-4	CASSGQGLNTEAFF	TGTGCCAGCAGTGGACAGGGATTGAACACTGAAGCTTTCTTT
15	TRBJ2-7	TRBD2	few	TRBV11-2	CASSSGLGLTYEQYF	TGTGCCAGCAGCTCGGGACTAGGCCTAACGTACGAGCAGTACTTC
18	TRBJ1-3	TRBD1	few	TRBV5-6	CASSPLGRGDRDGNTIYF	TGTGCCAGCAGCCCGCTTGGGCGCGGGGACAGGGACGGAAACACCATATATTTT
16	TRBJ2-3	TRBD2	few	TRBV5-1	CASSGGLAGGPDTQYF	TGCGCCAGCAGCGGCGGACTAGCGGGGGGGCCAGATACGCAGTATTTT
14	TRBJ1-4	NA	few	TRBV14	CASSLLAEAEKLFF	TGTGCCAGCAGCCTTCTCGCGGAGGCCGAAAAACTGTTTTTT
14	TRBJ2-3	NA	few	TRBV6-6	CASSYSNMKNTQYF	TGTGCCAGCAGTTACTCGAACATGAAGAATACGCAGTATTTT
16	TRBJ2-3	TRBD1	few	TRBV6-2/TRBV6-3	CASSYSPGQSTDTQYF	TGTGCCAGCAGTTACTCGCCGGGACAGAGCACAGATACGCAGTATTTT
16	TRBJ2-1	TRBD2	NA	TRBV5-1	CASSGSGTSGRGEQFF	TGCGCCAGCAGCGGATCCGGGACTAGCGGTCGGGGTGAGCAGTTCTTC
14	TRBJ1-6	NA	NA	TRBV6-5	CATSYWDGNSPLHF	TGTGCCACCAGTTACTGGGACGGAAATTCACCCCTCCACTTT
12	TRBJ1-2	NA	NA	TRBV6-2/TRBV6-3	CASSRTVNGYTF	TGTGCCAGCAGTAGGACAGTGAATGGCTACACCTTC
18	TRBJ2-1	TRBD2	few	TRBV7-2	CASSLGGLGLAGANEQFF	TGTGCCAGCAGCTTAGGAGGATTGGGACTAGCGGGGGCCAATGAGCAGTTCTTC
13	TRBJ2-7	NA	many	TRBV20-1	CSARDQRRVDEYF	TGCAGTGCTAGAGACCAAAGGAGGGTAGATGAGTACTTC
15	TRBJ2-3	NA	few	TRBV20-1	CSARDHRESTDTQYF	TGCAGTGCTAGAGATCACCGAGAGAGCACAGATACGCAGTATTTT
14	TRBJ1-1	NA	many	TRBV12-3/TRBV12-4	CASSSDSSRNGAFF	TGTGCCAGCAGTTCCGACTCGAGCCGAAATGGGGCTTTCTTT
15	TRBJ1-1	TRBD1	few	TRBV11-2	CASSSQTGANTEAFF	TGTGCCAGCAGCTCGCAGACAGGGGCGAACACTGAAGCTTTCTTT
17	TRBJ2-3	NA	few	TRBV25-1	CASSSKGQPRGTDTQYF	TGTGCCAGCAGTTCCAAAGGACAGCCTCGGGGCACAGATACGCAGTATTTT
14	TRBJ1-1	TRBD1	few	TRBV27	CATVTGEGRGEAFF	TGTGCCACGGTGACAGGGGAGGGGAGGGGTGAAGCTTTCTTT
15	TRBJ2-1	NA	few	TRBV2	CASSRRVLSYNEQFF	TGTGCCAGCAGTCGAAGGGTACTCTCCTACAATGAGCAGTTCTTC
14	TRBJ1-5	NA	few	TRBV6-5	CASTKGGGDQPQHF	TGTGCCAGCACCAAAGGGGGAGGGGATCAGCCCCAGCATTTT
13	TRBJ2-4	TRBD1	NA	TRBV12-5	CASGRTGENIQYF	TGTGCTAGTGGTCGGACAGGAGAAAACATTCAGTACTTC
17	TRBJ2-5	TRBD2	NA	TRBV7-2	CASSSGAAGGLEETQYF	TGTGCCAGCAGCTCAGGGGCAGCGGGGGGACTCGAAGAGACCCAGTACTTC
13	TRBJ1-1	NA	few	TRBV20-1	CSVPVGENTEAFF	TGCAGTGTGCCCGTTGGGGAAAACACTGAAGCTTTCTTT
15	TRBJ2-3	NA	many	TRBV7-2	CASSPGSRRSDTQYF	TGTGCCAGCAGCCCAGGATCAAGAAGGTCAGATACGCAGTATTTT
13	TRBJ1-5	NA	many	TRBV2	CASSELGGRPQHF	TGTGCCAGCAGTGAACTGGGTGGGAGGCCCCAGCATTTT